This T cell receptor (beta chain) came from a study of shared clonotypes between healthy human individuals. In the naive CD8 group, cells lacked CD45RO and were positively selected for CCR7, so terminally differentiated effector memory CD45RA+ cells were left out. Repertoires were generated with immunoSEQ multiplex PCR, while TCRdb's copy carries only in-frame clones and drops some. The sample lists about 1.9 million clones, roughly 95% occurring once. Germline V gene sequence: CDR1 MDHEN, CDR2 SYDVKM. The CDR3 totals 16 residues. The trim removed 6 bases at V and 5 bases at J, leaving 11 bases unmatched.

What was sequenced was naive CD8+ T cells from PBMCs. The receptor's source is a man younger than 35 in good health. Some clones in this sample may be carry-over from other donors' samples. V is TRBV28 and J is TRBJ1-4, with 8 positions matching TRBD1. The CDR3 here is CASSDGQGAWNEKLFF. Here the CDR3 DNA reads TGTGCCAGCAGCGATGGGCAGGGGGCGTGGAATGAAAAACTGTTTTTT.